This TCR beta chain was observed in a study of spatial heterogeneity in lung cancer. Study summary: Among detected sequences, beta-chain ones consistently exceeded alpha-chain ones in number.

The time point was: sample taken at primary tumor resection. Unsorted tumor, nontumor lung tissue or cryopreserved PBMC supplied the whole RNA. The CDR3 extends over 14 amino acids. Trimming pared 6 bases from V and 2 bases from J, leaving 12 bases between. Per germline, CDR1 KGHSH and CDR2 LQKENI. Carried by each TCR cDNA molecule was a unique molecular identifier. TCRdb processed the 5' RACE reads anew with MiXCR; each CDR3 protein has one entry. The sample contains 3,600 or so distinct CDR3 sequences, 25% to 30% of which appear only once. General study findings and limits: Coverage estimated for tumor T cells reached approximately 7.5% for alpha chains and roughly 13% for beta chains. Tracking of tumor mutation counts was seen in expanded intratumoral alpha and beta TCR counts.

Turning to this clonotype: Its target is not known.

The V gene is TRBV18, the J gene TRBJ2-3; possibly TRBD1 or TRBD2 for D (5 bases each). The clonotype was recovered from a male donor with early-stage non-small cell lung cancer. This specimen was lung tumor tissue, taken at surgery. CDR3 coding DNA: TGTGCCAGCTCGGTCAGGGAGAACACAGATACGCAGTATTTT. Protein sequence: CASSVRENTDTQYF.